This TCR beta chain stems from a study of response to subunit inactivated influenza vaccine. Overall study findings and caveats: Authors suggested few new T cells are recruited by each seasonal influenza vaccination.

This CDR3 region has 13 residues. Trimming stripped 2 bases from V and 1 base from J, with 5 bases between. CDR1 is MNHEY, CDR2 SVGEGT, per germline. A single record per CDR3 protein comes from TCRdb applying MiXCR to the RT-PCR reads. The table records hundreds of thousands of distinct CDR3 sequences, less than 15% of them present only once. Note on this clonotype: The antigen is undetermined.

The J gene is TRBJ1-1, the V gene TRBV6-2 or TRBV6-3; D uncertain. This receptor was identified in a man aged 50 to 60 who received an inactivated influenza vaccine. This specimen was non-naive T cells sorted from PBMCs, taken about 14 days before vaccination. CDR3 nucleotide sequence: TGTGCCAGCAGTTACGAGGGGAACACTGAAGCTTTCTTT. The encoded protein is CASSYEGNTEAFF.